This T cell receptor (beta chain) was identified during a study of control samples from healthy donors and cancer patients. The CDR3 is made up of 14 amino acids. Unmatched junction bases numbered 9, after V lost 7 bases and J lost 6 bases. Generated by immunoSEQ multiplex PCR, the TCRdb table keeps only in-frame clones and is missing some. In the table there are under 150,000 clones, roughly 91% of which are singletons. The sequenced sample consisted of blood. The TCR sequence derives from a woman aged 70 to 79 in good health. This chain links TRBV23-1 with TRBJ1-5; 7 nucleotides line up with TRBD1. TRBV23-1 is an open reading frame, and its role is uncertain. CDR3 loop: CASTLGSGGQPQHF. The CDR3 DNA is TGCGCCAGCACCCTAGGCTCAGGGGGTCAGCCCCAGCATTTT.